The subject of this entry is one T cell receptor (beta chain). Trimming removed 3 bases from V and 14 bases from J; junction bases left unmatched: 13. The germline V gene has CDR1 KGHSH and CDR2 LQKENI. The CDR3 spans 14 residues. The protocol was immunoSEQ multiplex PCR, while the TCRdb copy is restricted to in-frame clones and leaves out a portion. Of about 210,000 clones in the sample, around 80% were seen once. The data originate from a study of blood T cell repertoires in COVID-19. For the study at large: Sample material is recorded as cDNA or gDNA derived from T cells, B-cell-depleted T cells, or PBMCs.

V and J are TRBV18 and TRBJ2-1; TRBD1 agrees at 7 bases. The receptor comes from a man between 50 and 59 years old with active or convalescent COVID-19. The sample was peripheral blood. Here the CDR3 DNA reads TGTGCCAGCTCACCCCCACCTCGGGGTCAGGGGGAGTTCTTC. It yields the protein CASSPPPRGQGEFF.